One sample yielded the 24 T cell receptor beta chains listed below, sequenced in a study of regulatory T cells in long-lasting Graves disease. Building of the TCR beta libraries involved iRepertoire HTBI primers and Arm-PCR of CDR3 regions. TCRdb redid the calling of the multiplex PCR reads with MiXCR, one entry per CDR3 protein. The profile shows 550,000 to 700,000 distinct CDR3 sequences, roughly 16% of them singletons. Described time point: newly diagnosed GD, antithyroid drugs for less than 3 months. PBMCs were the source of the RNA used for TCR sequencing. In addition, the sample was reused for a study of T cells in Graves' hyperthyroidism and ophthalmopathy.

The sample consisted of peripheral blood mononuclear cells (PBMCs), taken at new diagnosis, from a patient treated with antithyroid drugs. These receptors came from a man aged 18-30 years with Graves disease.

In its sample, this clonotype was seen a few times. CDR3 nucleotides: TGTGCCAGCTCAGGGGGACAGGCGAACACCGGGGAGCTGTTTTTT. Translated: CASSGGQANTGELFF. This chain joins TRBV18 and TRBJ2-2; 8 bases line up with TRBD1. The J segment lost 0 bases and the V segment lost 5 bases, leaving 2 bases of the junction unmatched. Germline V gene sequence: CDR1 KGHSH, CDR2 LQKENI. CDR3 size: 15 residues.

There are many counts of this clonotype. V usage is TRBV29-1 and J usage is TRBJ2-7; TRBD1 aligns across 11 bases. Germline V gene data show CDR1 as SQVTM and CDR2 as ANQGSEA. Unmatched junction bases numbered 5, after V lost 3 bases and J lost 4 bases. This CDR3 region has 14 residues. CDR3 region: CSVEWTGGSYEQYF. In nucleotides, the CDR3 is TGCAGCGTTGAGTGGACAGGGGGCTCATACGAGCAGTACTTC.

This clonotype has at least ten counts. The rearrangement links TRBV9 to TRBJ2-3; TRBD2 might be the D (6 bases). V was clipped by 0 bases and J by 0 bases, with 11 bases between them. Germline V gene sequence: CDR1 SGDLS, CDR2 YYNGEE. This CDR3 is built from 16 residues. CDR3 DNA sequence: TGTGCCAGCAGCGTAGAAAACGGAGGGAGCACAGATACGCAGTATTTT. Amino acids: CASSVENGGSTDTQYF.

This clonotype was observed a handful of times. The V gene is TRBV5-5, the J gene TRBJ1-5; 9 bases are a match to TRBD1. CDR1 SGHKS and CDR2 YYEKEE come from the germline V gene (reference sequence). The CDR3 covers 17 residues. V lost 2 bases to trimming and J lost 2 bases; unmatched junction nucleotides: 8. The chain's CDR3 is CASSFGPDRGGNQPQHF. The CDR3 DNA follows: TGTGCCAGCAGCTTCGGTCCCGACAGGGGGGGCAATCAGCCCCAGCATTTT.

This clonotype was counted between two and nine times. The genes are TRBV19 and TRBJ2-7, with 7 bases identical to TRBD1. Germline V gives CDR1 LNHDA, CDR2 SQIVND (reference sequence). The V and J ends lost 7 bases and 0 bases, in that order; junction bases with no gene match: 6. The CDR3 extends over 14 amino acids. CDR3 sequence (DNA): TGTGCCAGTAAACCGGGACAGCACTCCTACGAGCAGTACTTC. Translated, it gives CASKPGQHSYEQYF.

This clonotype was counted many times. This sequence joins TRBV6-2 or TRBV6-3 and TRBJ2-7; 11 positions agree with TRBD1. The CDR3 length is 14 residues. Germline-derived CDR1 and CDR2 are MNHEY and SVGEGT. V was pared by 8 bases and J by 1 base, with 4 bases of the junction left unmatched. CDR3 sequence: CASFGQGASYEQYF. In DNA form, the CDR3 reads TGTGCCAGCTTTGGACAGGGGGCTTCCTACGAGCAGTACTTC.

In its sample, this clonotype was seen once. The conserved final phenylalanine or tryptophan is absent from the CDR3, which likely points to a read error. The chain couples TRBV7-9 to TRBJ2-4; tentatively, D is TRBD2 (5 bases). CDR3 length: 15 amino acids. The germline gives CDR1 SEHNR, CDR2 FQNEAQ (reference sequence). Trimming took off 8 bases at V and 3 bases at J, with 17 bases between the two ends. CDR3 sequence (DNA): TGTGCCAGCGCGGGTGCAGTCATCGGCAAAAACATTCAGTACCTC. It yields the protein CASAGAVIGKNIQYL.

The V and J genes are TRBV28 and TRBJ2-6; weak D call: TRBD1 (7 bases). V was pared by 3 bases and J by 0 bases, with 15 bases between. The CDR3 has 18 amino acids. Looked up from germline, CDR1 is MDHEN and CDR2 is SYDVKM. This CDR3 is CASSLAGQTDSGANVLTF. CDR3 nucleotide sequence: TGTGCCAGCAGTTTGGCGGGACAGACTGACTCTGGGGCCAACGTCCTGACTTTC.

The gene calls are TRBV9 and TRBJ1-6; D possibly corresponds to TRBD1 (6 bases). Germline assignment: CDR1 SGDLS and CDR2 YYNGEE. The CDR3 covers 16 residues. V gave up 0 bases and J gave up 10 bases, with 17 bases separating them. The CDR3 loop reads CASSVAARGLESPLHF. The CDR3 DNA reads as TGTGCCAGCAGCGTAGCTGCCAGGGGTCTAGAATCACCCCTCCACTTT.

This clonotype appeared a few times. The gene calls are TRBV24-1 and TRBJ2-1; TRBD2 aligns across 15 bases. The germline V gene encodes CDR1 KGHDR and CDR2 SFDVKD. The CDR3 runs 18 residues. Unmatched junction bases numbered 9, after V lost 3 bases and J lost 7 bases. The CDR3 here is CATSDAGLAGGFRNEQFF. In nucleotides, the CDR3 is TGTGCCACCAGTGATGCGGGACTAGCGGGAGGCTTCAGGAATGAGCAGTTCTTC.

Ten or more counts support this clonotype. The V gene is TRBV20-1, the J gene TRBJ2-7, with D perhaps matching TRBD1 (6 bases). The CDR3 loop spans 13 amino acids. Trimming pared 3 bases from V and 2 bases from J, leaving 11 bases between. Looked up from germline, CDR1 is DFQATT and CDR2 is SNEGSKA (reference sequence). CDR3 protein: CSARQGLPYEQYF. Here the CDR3 DNA reads TGCAGTGCTAGGCAGGGGCTTCCCTACGAGCAGTACTTC.

J is TRBJ2-3 and V is TRBV10-3; tentatively, D is TRBD1 or TRBD2 (5 bases each). Germline V gene lookup returns CDR1 ENHRY and CDR2 SYGVKD. The CDR3 is 13 amino acids. With 10 bases removed from V and 4 bases from J, the gap between germline ends came to 15 bases. The CDR3 region is CASRVIGADTQYF. The CDR3 DNA reads TGTGCCAGCAGGGTGATCGGGGCAGATACGCAGTATTTT.

This clonotype occurred many times. The chain has TRBV30 and TRBJ2-7; perhaps TRBD2 as D (5 bases). Germline V gene data show CDR1 as GTSNPN and CDR2 as SVGIG (reference sequence). V lost 2 bases to trimming and J lost 5 bases, with 13 bases between them. This CDR3 has 13 residues. CDR3 DNA sequence: TGTGCCTGGAGTAGTCACTCGGGGAACGAGCAGTACTTC. Its translation: CAWSSHSGNEQYF.

The genes are TRBV5-1 and TRBJ2-1, with 7 bases fitting TRBD1. The V gene's germline CDR1 is SGHRS and CDR2 YFSETQ. The V segment lost 1 base and the J segment 6 bases; nucleotides outside the gene matches: 4. The CDR3 is 14 amino acids. The CDR3 is CASSLRGTANEQFF. DNA for the CDR3: TGCGCCAGCAGCTTGAGGGGGACAGCCAATGAGCAGTTCTTC. Filled out from reference TRBV5-1 and TRBJ2-1, the complete variable domain reads KAGVTQTPRYLIKTRGQQVTLSCSPISGHRSVSWYQQTPGQGLQFLFEYFSETQRNKGNFPGRFSGRQFSNSRSEMNVSTLELGDSALYLCASSLRGTANEQFFGPGTRLTVL.

This clonotype was counted many times. This chain connects TRBV27 to TRBJ1-1; no clear D gene. Germline loops: CDR1 MNHEY, CDR2 SMNVEV (reference sequence). V shed 4 bases and J shed 2 bases, with 17 bases lying between them. The length of the CDR3 is 16 residues. The CDR3 DNA follows: TGTGCCAGCAGTTCACCTTCGGTGATGAGAAACACTGAAGCTTTCTTT. This translates into CASSSPSVMRNTEAFF.

This clonotype was recorded many times. The chain is built from TRBV6-9 and TRBJ2-7, with 7 positions matching TRBD2. J was trimmed by 4 bases and V by 3 bases; bases with no gene match: 3. CDR1 is MNHGY, CDR2 SVAAGI, per germline. The CDR3 runs to 13 residues. The CDR3 DNA reads as TGTGCCAGCAGTTACCGCGGGGGTTACGAGCAGTACTTC. This sequence encodes CASSYRGGYEQYF.

This clonotype was counted many times. This chain uses TRBV30 with TRBJ1-1; D is unresolved. CDR3 length equals 17 residues. The germline V and J ends were trimmed by 0 bases and 4 bases, with 21 bases remaining between them. The germline V gene encodes CDR1 GTSNPN and CDR2 SVGIG (reference sequence). CDR3 sequence: CAWSVKILVGSITEAFF. DNA of the CDR3: TGTGCCTGGAGTGTAAAGATTTTAGTAGGTTCAATCACTGAAGCTTTCTTT. The variable domain in full, completed from reference TRBV30 and TRBJ1-1, reads SQTIHQWPATLVQPVGSPLSLECTVEGTSNPNLYWYRQAAGRGLQLLFYSVGIGQISSEVPQNLSASRPQDRQFILSSKKLLLSDSGFYLCAWSVKILVGSITEAFFGQGTRLTVV.

This clonotype was found many times. The gene calls are TRBV7-9 and TRBJ2-5, with D possibly matching TRBD1 (7 bases). The CDR3 is made up of 17 amino acids. The V end was cut by 5 bases, the J end by 3 bases, with 22 bases between. Germline V lookup: CDR1 SEHNR, CDR2 FQNEAQ (reference sequence). The CDR3 coding sequence is TGTGCCAGCAGCCAGTTAAAACGGGGGACAGACAAAGAGACCCAGTACTTC. Its protein is CASSQLKRGTDKETQYF.

The rearrangement links TRBV10-2 to TRBJ1-5; no definite D call. The CDR3 is 18 amino acids. Germline CDR1 and CDR2: WSHSY and SAAADI. Trimming stripped 4 bases from V and 4 bases from J, with 23 bases between. CDR3 sequence (DNA): TGCGCCAGCAGTGGGCTCCAGTCATCGCTTTTCCGGAATCAGCCCCAGCATTTT. Protein product: CASSGLQSSLFRNQPQHF.

This clonotype was detected ten times or more. V and J are TRBV7-9 and TRBJ2-1, with 9 bases matching TRBD2. There are 14 residues in the CDR3. The germline CDR1 and CDR2 sequences are SEHNR and FQNEAQ (reference sequence). Trimming removed 7 bases from V and 4 bases from J; junction bases left unmatched: 5. CDR3 amino acids: CASNSAGGYNEQFF. The DNA for the CDR3 is TGTGCCAGCAACTCCGCGGGAGGGTACAATGAGCAGTTCTTC.

Only a few counts were recorded for this clonotype. This chain links TRBV6-1 with TRBJ2-2, with 9 bases identical to TRBD1. V shed 5 bases and J 2 bases; nucleotides not matched to a gene: 3. In germline, CDR1 is MNHNS, CDR2 SASEGT. CDR3 length: 15 residues. The CDR3: CASSTGQGNTGELFF. CDR3 nucleotides: TGTGCCAGCAGTACGGGACAGGGTAACACCGGGGAGCTGTTTTTT.

There are a few counts of this clonotype. The gene calls are TRBV4-1 and TRBJ1-2; D ambiguous. CDR3 size: 11 residues. V lost 2 bases and J 8 bases, leaving 6 bases between the germline ends. Germline CDR1 MGHRA, CDR2 YSYEKL. The CDR3 DNA follows: TGCGCCAGCAGCCAACGCTCGGGCTACACCTTC. Translation: CASSQRSGYTF.

This clonotype was counted ten times or more. The chain is built from TRBV20-1 and TRBJ2-5; D call uncertain. CDR1 and CDR2 (germline): DFQATT, SNEGSKA (reference sequence). This CDR3 is 12 amino acids long. The V gene lost 5 bases and the J gene lost 5 bases, with 12 bases spanning the gap. Here the CDR3 DNA reads TGCAGTGCTGTAGGATCGGCGGAGACCCAGTACTTC. It specifies CSAVGSAETQYF.

This clonotype occurred many times. V usage is TRBV15 and J usage is TRBJ1-5; TRBD1 might be the D (6 bases). The germline V gene encodes CDR1 LNHNV and CDR2 YYDKDF (reference sequence). The V end was cut by 4 bases, the J end by 2 bases, with 15 bases between. CDR3 size: 16 residues. CDR3 DNA sequence: TGTGCCACCAGCACAATAGGGGGGGGAGGCAATCAGCCCCAGCATTTT. It encodes CATSTIGGGGNQPQHF.